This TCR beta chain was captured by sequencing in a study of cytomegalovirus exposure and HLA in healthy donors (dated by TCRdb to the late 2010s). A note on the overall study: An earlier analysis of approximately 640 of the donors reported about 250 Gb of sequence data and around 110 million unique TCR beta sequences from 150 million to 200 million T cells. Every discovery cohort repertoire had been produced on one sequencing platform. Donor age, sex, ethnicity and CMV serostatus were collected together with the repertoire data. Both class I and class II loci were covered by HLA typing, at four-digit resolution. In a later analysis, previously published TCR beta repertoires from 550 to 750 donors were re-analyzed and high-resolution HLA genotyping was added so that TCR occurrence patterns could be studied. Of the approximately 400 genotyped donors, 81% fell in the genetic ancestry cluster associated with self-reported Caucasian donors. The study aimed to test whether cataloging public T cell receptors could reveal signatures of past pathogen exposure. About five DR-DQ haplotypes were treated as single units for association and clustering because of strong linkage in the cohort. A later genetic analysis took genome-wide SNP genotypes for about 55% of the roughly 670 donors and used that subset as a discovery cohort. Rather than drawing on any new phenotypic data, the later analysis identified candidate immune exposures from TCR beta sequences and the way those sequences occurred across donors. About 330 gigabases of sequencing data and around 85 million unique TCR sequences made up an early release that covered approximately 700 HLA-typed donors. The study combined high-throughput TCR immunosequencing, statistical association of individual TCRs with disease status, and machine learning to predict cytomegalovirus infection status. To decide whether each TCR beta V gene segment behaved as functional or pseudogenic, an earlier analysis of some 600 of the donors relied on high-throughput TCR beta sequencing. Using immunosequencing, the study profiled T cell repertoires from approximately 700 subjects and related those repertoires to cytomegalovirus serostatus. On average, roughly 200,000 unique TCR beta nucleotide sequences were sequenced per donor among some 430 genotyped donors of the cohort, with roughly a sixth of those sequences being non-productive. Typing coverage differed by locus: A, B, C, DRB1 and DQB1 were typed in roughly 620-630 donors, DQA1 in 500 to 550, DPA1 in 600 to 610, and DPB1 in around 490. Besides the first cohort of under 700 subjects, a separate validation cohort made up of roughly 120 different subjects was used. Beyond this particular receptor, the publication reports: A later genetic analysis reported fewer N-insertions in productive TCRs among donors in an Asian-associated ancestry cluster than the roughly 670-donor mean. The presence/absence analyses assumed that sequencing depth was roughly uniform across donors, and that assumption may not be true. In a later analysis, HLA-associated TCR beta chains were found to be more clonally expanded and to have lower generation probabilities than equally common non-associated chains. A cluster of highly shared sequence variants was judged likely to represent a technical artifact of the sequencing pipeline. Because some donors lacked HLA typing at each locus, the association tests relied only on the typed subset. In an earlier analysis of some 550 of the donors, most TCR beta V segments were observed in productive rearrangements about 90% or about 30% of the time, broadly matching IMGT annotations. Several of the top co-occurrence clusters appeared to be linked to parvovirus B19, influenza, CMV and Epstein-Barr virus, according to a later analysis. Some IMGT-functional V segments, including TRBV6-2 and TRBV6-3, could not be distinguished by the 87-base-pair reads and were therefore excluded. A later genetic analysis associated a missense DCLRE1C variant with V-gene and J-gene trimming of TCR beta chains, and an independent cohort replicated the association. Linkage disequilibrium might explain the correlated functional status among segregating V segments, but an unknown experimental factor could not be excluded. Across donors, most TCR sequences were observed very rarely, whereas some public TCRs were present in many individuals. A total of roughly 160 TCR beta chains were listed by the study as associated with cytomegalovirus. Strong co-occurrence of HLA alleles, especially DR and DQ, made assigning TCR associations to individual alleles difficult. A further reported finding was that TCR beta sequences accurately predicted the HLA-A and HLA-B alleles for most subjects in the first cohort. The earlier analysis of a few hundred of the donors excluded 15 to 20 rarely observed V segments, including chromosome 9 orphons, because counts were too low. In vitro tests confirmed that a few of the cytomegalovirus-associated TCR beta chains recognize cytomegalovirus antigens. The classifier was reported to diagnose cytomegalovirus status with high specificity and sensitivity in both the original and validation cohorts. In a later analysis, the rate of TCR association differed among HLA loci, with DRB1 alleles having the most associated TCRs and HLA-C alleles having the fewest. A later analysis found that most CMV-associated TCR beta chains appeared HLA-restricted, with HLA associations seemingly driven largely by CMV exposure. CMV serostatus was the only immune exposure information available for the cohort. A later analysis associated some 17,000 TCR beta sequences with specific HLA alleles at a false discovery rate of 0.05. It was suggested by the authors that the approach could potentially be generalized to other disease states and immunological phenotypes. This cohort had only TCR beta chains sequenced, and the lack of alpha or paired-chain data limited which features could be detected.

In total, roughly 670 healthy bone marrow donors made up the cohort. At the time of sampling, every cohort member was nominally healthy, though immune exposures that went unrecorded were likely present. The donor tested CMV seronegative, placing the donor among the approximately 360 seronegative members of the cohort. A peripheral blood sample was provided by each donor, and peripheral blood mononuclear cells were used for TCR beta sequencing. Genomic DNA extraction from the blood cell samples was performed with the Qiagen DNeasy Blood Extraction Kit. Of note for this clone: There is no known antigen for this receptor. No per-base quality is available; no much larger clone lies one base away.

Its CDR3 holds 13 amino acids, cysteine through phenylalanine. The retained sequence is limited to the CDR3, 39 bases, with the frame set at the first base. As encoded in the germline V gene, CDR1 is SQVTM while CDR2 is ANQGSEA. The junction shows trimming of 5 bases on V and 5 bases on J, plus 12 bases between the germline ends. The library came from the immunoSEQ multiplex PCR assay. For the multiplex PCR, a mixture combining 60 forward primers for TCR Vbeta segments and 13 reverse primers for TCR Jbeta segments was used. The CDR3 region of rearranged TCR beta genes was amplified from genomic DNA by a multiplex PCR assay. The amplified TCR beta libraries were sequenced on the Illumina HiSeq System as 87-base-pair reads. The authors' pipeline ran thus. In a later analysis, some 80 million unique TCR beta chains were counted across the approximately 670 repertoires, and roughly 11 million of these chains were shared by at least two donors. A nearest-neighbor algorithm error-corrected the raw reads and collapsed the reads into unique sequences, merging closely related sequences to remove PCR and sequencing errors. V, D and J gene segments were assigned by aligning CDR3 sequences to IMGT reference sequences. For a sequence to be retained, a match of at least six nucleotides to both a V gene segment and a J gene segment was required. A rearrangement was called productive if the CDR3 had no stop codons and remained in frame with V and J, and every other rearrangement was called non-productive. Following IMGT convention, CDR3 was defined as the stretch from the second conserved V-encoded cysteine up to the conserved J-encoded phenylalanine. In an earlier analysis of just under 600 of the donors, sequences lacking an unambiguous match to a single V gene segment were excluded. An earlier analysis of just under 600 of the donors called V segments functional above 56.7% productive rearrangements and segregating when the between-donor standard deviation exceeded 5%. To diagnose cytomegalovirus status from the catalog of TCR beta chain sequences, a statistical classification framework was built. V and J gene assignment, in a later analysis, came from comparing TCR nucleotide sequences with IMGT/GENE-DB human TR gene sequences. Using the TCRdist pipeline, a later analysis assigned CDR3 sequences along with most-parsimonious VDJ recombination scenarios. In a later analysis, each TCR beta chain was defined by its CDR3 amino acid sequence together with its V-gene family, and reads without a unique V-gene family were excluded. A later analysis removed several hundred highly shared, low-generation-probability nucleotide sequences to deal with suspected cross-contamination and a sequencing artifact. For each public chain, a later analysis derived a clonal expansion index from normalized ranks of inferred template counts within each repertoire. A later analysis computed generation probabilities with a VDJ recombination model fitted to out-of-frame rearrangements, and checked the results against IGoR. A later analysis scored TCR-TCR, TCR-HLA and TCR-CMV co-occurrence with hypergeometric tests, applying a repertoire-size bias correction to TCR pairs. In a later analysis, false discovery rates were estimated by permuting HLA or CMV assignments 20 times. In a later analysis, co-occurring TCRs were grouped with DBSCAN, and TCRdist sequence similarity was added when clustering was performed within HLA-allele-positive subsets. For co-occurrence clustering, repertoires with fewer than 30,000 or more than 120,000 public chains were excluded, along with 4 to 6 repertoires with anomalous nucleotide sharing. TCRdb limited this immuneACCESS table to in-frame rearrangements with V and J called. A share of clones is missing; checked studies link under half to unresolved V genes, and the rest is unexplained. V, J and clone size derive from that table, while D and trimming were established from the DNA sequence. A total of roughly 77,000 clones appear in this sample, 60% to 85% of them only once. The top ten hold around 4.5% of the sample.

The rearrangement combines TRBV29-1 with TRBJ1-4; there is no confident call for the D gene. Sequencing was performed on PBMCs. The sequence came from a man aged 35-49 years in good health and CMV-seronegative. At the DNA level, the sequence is TGCAGCGTTAGAGGGTCCGGGAATGAAAAACTGTTTTTT. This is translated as CSVRGSGNEKLFF.